This entry describes one T cell receptor (beta chain). This CDR3 comprises 14 residues. Trimming removed 5 bases from V and 1 base from J, with 11 bases in between. Germline V CDR1 and CDR2: MDHEN, SYDVKM. The source of the sample is a study of cytomegalovirus exposure and HLA in healthy donors. Healthy bone marrow donors formed the donor group. Primers: 60 Vbeta forward and 13 Jbeta reverse. Produced via immunoSEQ multiplex PCR; TCRdb's table is partial and in-frame only. The table lists fewer than 250,000 clones, roughly 83% of them singletons. The specimen was PBMCs. The sequence came from a male donor in good health and CMV-seropositive. This rearrangement joins TRBV28 to TRBJ1-2; tentatively, D is TRBD1 (5 bases). DNA for the CDR3: TGTGCCAGCAGTGCAGGGTCGGGTAACTATGGCTACACCTTC. Translated, it gives CASSAGSGNYGYTF.